This T cell receptor (beta chain) was identified during a study of patients and donors after allogeneic stem cell transplantation. TCRdb fed the RT-PCR reads into MiXCR, producing one record per CDR3 protein. The sample holds approximately 220,000 distinct CDR3 sequences; less than 50% are singletons and the top ten take roughly 10%. The CDR3 spans 15 residues. CDR1 DFQATT and CDR2 SNEGSKA come from the germline V gene (reference sequence). V was clipped by 0 bases and J by 1 base, with 12 bases between them. The rearrangement joins TRBV20-1 to TRBJ1-1, with D possibly TRBD1 on 5 matching bases. The TCR was taken from a human donor who was either an allogeneic HSCT recipient or a stem cell or donor lymphocyte infusion donor (not recorded which). It is not recorded whose cells these are; they may come from a transplant donor. Sequenced sample: blood, either unsorted or a sorted T cell fraction (not recorded which). The DNA of the CDR3 is TGCAGTGCTAGAGACCCTCTCGGGGCGAACACTGAAGCTTTCTTT. Amino acids: CSARDPLGANTEAFF.